This TCR beta chain was documented in a study of breast tumors, draining lymph nodes, adjacent tissues. Regarding the study as a whole: Tumors had less TCR diversity than lymph nodes, more than nontumor tissue. Most tumor T cells seemingly derive from lymph node, then expand in tumor. The lymph node origin of tumor T cells was framed as consistent with a hypothesis, not demonstrated. Luminal-like breast cancer showed significantly greater tumor-nontumor repertoire similarity than basal-like breast cancer did.

A note on this clonotype: No antigen is known for it.

TCRdb used MiXCR to reprocess the multiplex PCR reads, holding one entry per CDR3 protein. The sample contains approximately 130,000 distinct CDR3 sequences, around 20% of which appear only once. Breast cancer patients provided tissue from their axillary draining lymph nodes. This CDR3 has 17 residues. Germline V lookup: CDR1 MDHEN, CDR2 SYDVKM. V lost 6 bases and J lost 6; bases outside the gene matches: 15. This chain joins TRBV28 and TRBJ1-5, with TRBD1 identical over 9 bases. This receptor was taken from a female donor with breast cancer. Some clones in this sample may be carry-over from other donors' samples. The sequencing sample was made of axillary lymph node tissue. The CDR3: CASSPSQDRGEGQPQHF. The CDR3 DNA follows: TGTGCCAGCAGCCCCTCTCAGGACAGGGGTGAGGGTCAGCCCCAGCATTTT.